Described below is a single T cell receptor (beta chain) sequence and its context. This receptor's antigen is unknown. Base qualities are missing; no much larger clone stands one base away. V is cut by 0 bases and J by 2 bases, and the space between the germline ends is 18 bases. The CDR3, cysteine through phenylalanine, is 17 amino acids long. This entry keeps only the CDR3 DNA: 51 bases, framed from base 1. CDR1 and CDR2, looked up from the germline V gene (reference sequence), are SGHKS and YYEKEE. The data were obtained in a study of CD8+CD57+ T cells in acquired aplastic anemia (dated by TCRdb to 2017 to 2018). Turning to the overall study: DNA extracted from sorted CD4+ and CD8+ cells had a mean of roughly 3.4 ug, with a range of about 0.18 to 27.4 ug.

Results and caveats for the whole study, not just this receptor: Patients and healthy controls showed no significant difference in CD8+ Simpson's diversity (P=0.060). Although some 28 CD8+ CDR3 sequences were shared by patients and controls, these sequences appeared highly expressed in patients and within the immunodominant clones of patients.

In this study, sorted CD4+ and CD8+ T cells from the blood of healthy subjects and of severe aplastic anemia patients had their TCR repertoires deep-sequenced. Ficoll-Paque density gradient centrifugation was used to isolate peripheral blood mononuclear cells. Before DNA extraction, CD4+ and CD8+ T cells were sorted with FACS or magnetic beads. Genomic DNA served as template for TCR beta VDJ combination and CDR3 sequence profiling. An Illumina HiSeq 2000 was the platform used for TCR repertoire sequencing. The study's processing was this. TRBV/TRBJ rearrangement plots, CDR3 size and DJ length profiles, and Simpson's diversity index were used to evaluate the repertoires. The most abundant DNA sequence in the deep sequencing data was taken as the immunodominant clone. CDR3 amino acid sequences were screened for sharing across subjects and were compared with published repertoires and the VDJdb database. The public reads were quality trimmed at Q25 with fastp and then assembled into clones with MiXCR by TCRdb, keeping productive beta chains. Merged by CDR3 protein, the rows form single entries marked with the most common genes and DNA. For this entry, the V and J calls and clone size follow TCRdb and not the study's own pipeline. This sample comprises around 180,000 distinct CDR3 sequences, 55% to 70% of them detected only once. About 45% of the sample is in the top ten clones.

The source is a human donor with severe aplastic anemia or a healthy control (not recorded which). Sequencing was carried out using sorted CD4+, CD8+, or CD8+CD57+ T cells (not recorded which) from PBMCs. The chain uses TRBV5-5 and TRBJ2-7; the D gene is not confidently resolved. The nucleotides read TGTGCCAGCAGCTTGGAGGGCGATGGGGTCTTTGCCTACGAGCAGTACTTC. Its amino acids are CASSLEGDGVFAYEQYF.